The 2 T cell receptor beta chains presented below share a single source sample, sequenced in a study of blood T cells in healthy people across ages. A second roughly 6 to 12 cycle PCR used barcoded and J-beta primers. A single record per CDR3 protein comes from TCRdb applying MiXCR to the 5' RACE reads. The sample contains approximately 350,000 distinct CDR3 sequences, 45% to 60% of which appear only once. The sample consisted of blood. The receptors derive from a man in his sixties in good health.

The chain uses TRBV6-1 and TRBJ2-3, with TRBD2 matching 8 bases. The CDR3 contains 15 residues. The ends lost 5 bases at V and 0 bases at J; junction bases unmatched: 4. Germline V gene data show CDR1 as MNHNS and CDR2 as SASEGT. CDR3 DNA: TGTGCCAGCAGTCAAACGGGGGGGAGCACAGATACGCAGTATTTT. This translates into CASSQTGGSTDTQYF.

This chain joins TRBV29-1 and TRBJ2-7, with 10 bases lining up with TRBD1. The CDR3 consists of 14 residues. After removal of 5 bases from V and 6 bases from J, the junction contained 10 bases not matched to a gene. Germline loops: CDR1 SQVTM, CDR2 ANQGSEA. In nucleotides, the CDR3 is TGCAGCGTTCTGGACAGGGGGGCGTTGGGCGAGCAGTACTTC. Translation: CSVLDRGALGEQYF.